This T cell receptor beta chain stems from a study of T cells in Graves' hyperthyroidism and ophthalmopathy. Diagnostic assessment was based on clinical symptoms, serum thyroxine and TRAb, thyroid ultrasound and orbital computed tomography. CDR3 size: 14 residues. Germline lookup yields CDR1 LNHDA and CDR2 SQIVND (reference sequence). The junction had 2 bases not matched to a gene; V was cut back by 3 bases and J by 6 bases. Study results and caveats: In simple terms, a model built on 13 V-J features told ophthalmopathy apart from stable hyperthyroidism. Blood samples included most of the expanded thyroid clonotypes exceeding 0.001. The model identified upcoming ophthalmopathy a median approximately 6.5 months ahead of onset.

Amplified regions were TCR beta CDR3 sequences from RNA transcripts. A set of HTBI primers served as the primers for a first-round RT-PCR of the TCR CDR3. TCRdb reprocessed the multiplex PCR reads via MiXCR and lists one record per CDR3 protein. Among 500,000 to 600,000 distinct CDR3 sequences, 40% to 50% were seen once, and the ten largest hold around two fifths. Regarding this clonotype: Its specificity is unknown.

The sequence was collected from an adult woman with Graves' disease, either hyperthyroidism or ophthalmopathy (not recorded which). The sequenced sample consisted of peripheral blood or thyroid tissue (not recorded which). J is TRBJ1-5 and V is TRBV19; 10 nucleotides match TRBD1. The CDR3 nucleotides are TGTGCCAGTAGTATGGACAGGGGGTTTCAGCCCCAGCATTTT. Its translation is CASSMDRGFQPQHF.